The rows below give T cell receptor beta chains drawn from one sample of a study of liver allograft versus peripheral blood T cells. TCRdb independently ran MiXCR on the reads; one entry per CDR3 protein. The repertoire consists of around 13,000 distinct CDR3 sequences, with 28% occurring once and the leading ten covering less than 2.5%. These TCRs come from a human patient who had a liver transplant. Some T cells may originate from the graft donor. Each CDR3 is given with its conserved first and last residue. A D gene is named only where the DNA matches it firmly. Size is stated for part of the rows, as once, few or many counts, or as a class when the clone is expanded.

size	V	D	J	CDR3	DNA
few	TRBV5-4	TRBD2	TRBJ2-7	CASSLGGGARAYEQYF	TGTGCCAGCAGCTTGGGCGGGGGTGCACGAGCCTACGAGCAGTACTTC
NA	TRBV30	TRBD1	TRBJ1-6	CAWSPGQVGSPLHF	TGTGCCTGGAGTCCCGGACAGGTCGGTTCACCCCTCCACTTT
medium-sized	TRBV10-3	NA	TRBJ2-3	CAISADTLGDTQYF	TGTGCCATCAGTGCGGACACCTTAGGGGATACGCAGTATTTT
NA	TRBV12-3/TRBV12-4	NA	TRBJ1-4	CASSPRSRELFF	TGTGCCAGCAGTCCCCGGTCGCGGGAACTGTTTTTT
medium-sized	TRBV29-1	NA	TRBJ1-2	CSVGGGAQGYTF	TGCAGCGTTGGGGGGGGGGCGCAAGGCTACACCTTC
NA	TRBV28	NA	TRBJ1-2	CASRTDVYGYTF	TGTGCCAGCAGGACCGACGTCTACGGCTACACCTTC
NA	TRBV19	NA	TRBJ2-7	CASSIQGSSYEQYF	TGTGCCAGTAGTATCCAGGGTTCCTCCTACGAGCAGTACTTC
once	TRBV12-5	NA	TRBJ2-3	CASAADLHTDTQYF	TGTGCTAGTGCCGCGGACTTACACACAGATACGCAGTATTTT
many	TRBV6-6	NA	TRBJ1-2	CASSYGGSLGGYTF	TGTGCCAGCAGTTACGGGGGTTCTTTGGGTGGCTACACCTTC
medium-sized	TRBV29-1	NA	TRBJ2-2	CSARRGGNTGELFF	TGCAGCGCCCGAAGGGGAGGGAACACCGGGGAGCTGTTTTTT
medium-sized	TRBV27	NA	TRBJ2-1	CASSWTPSHNEQFF	TGTGCCAGCAGTTGGACTCCCAGTCACAATGAGCAGTTCTTC
NA	TRBV28	TRBD2	TRBJ2-1	CASSLLSGRNNEQFF	TGTGCCAGCAGTTTGCTTAGCGGGAGGAACAATGAGCAGTTCTTC
few	TRBV6-1	TRBD1	TRBJ1-5	CASSDGQVPGRPQHF	TGTGCCAGCAGTGACGGACAGGTCCCCGGTCGGCCCCAGCATTTT
NA	TRBV6-5	NA	TRBJ2-7	CASSYSGGGGYEQYF	TGTGCCAGCAGTTACTCGGGTGGTGGAGGGTACGAGCAGTACTTC
many	TRBV19	TRBD2	TRBJ2-7	CASRPGVAGTYEQYF	TGTGCCAGTAGACCTGGGGTAGCGGGTACCTACGAGCAGTACTTC
NA	TRBV10-3	NA	TRBJ2-1	CAISESLSGAYNEQFF	TGTGCCATCAGTGAGTCGTTGTCAGGGGCCTACAATGAGCAGTTCTTC
NA	TRBV7-9	NA	TRBJ1-5	CASSHSDSPNQPQHF	TGTGCCAGCAGCCACTCGGACAGTCCCAATCAGCCCCAGCATTTT
few	TRBV27	NA	TRBJ1-2	CASSLNPRGGYTF	TGTGCCAGCAGTTTAAACCCGAGGGGTGGCTACACCTTC
NA	TRBV5-4	TRBD2	TRBJ2-7	CASSFGGGPYEQYF	TGTGCCAGCAGCTTTGGGGGAGGGCCTTACGAGCAGTACTTC
many	TRBV27	TRBD2	TRBJ2-7	CASSPWEGTWNEQYF	TGTGCCAGCAGTCCCTGGGAGGGGACCTGGAACGAGCAGTACTTC
many	TRBV18	NA	TRBJ2-7	CASSPPSRGSHEQYF	TGTGCCAGCTCACCACCGTCGCGAGGGTCCCACGAGCAGTACTTC
medium-sized	TRBV6-1	NA	TRBJ1-1	CASSEAATEAFF	TGTGCCAGCAGTGAAGCGGCCACTGAAGCTTTCTTT
NA	TRBV7-3	NA	TRBJ1-2	CASSLEDSRVGYTF	TGTGCCAGCAGCTTAGAGGACTCAAGGGTCGGCTACACCTTC
medium-sized	TRBV6-5	NA	TRBJ2-7	CASRRGGTGDEQYF	TGTGCCAGCAGGCGGGGGGGGACAGGGGACGAGCAGTACTTC
many	TRBV27	TRBD1	TRBJ2-6	CASSLRGIGDRGPGANVLTF	TGTGCCAGCAGTTTAAGGGGTATCGGGGACAGGGGGCCTGGGGCCAACGTCCTGACTTTC
NA	TRBV6-5	NA	TRBJ1-4	CASSRGYLNEKLFF	TGTGCCAGCAGTCGGGGTTACCTCAATGAAAAACTGTTTTTT
once	TRBV6-2/TRBV6-3	NA	TRBJ1-6	CASNHHRDTSPLHF	TGTGCCAGCAACCACCACAGGGATACTTCACCCCTCCACTTT
medium-sized	TRBV24-1	NA	TRBJ2-3	CATSDPGGDTQYF	TGTGCCACCAGTGATCCTGGGGGGGATACGCAGTATTTT
NA	TRBV7-9	NA	TRBJ1-2	CASSLALGDYGYTF	TGTGCCAGCAGCTTAGCGCTCGGGGACTATGGCTACACCTTC
NA	TRBV7-2	NA	TRBJ1-1	CASSLTYGNTEAFF	TGTGCCAGCAGCTTAACGTATGGGAACACTGAAGCTTTCTTT
medium-sized	TRBV19	NA	TRBJ1-6	CASSDTGGHNSPLHF	TGTGCCAGTAGCGATACCGGCGGGCATAATTCACCCCTCCACTTT
medium-sized	TRBV19	NA	TRBJ1-1	CASTRGWMNTEAFF	TGTGCCAGTACACGGGGTTGGATGAACACTGAAGCTTTCTTT
NA	TRBV28	NA	TRBJ1-4	CASSLGGADEKLFF	TGTGCCAGCAGTTTAGGAGGGGCTGATGAAAAACTGTTTTTT
NA	TRBV7-9	NA	TRBJ2-7	CASSLTGYEQYF	TGTGCCAGCAGCCTCACCGGTTACGAGCAGTACTTC
NA	TRBV5-6	NA	TRBJ1-2	CASSSPLAGGTIGDTF	TGTGCCAGCAGCTCCCCGTTGGCAGGTGGAACTATTGGGGACACCTTC
many	TRBV18	NA	TRBJ1-5	CASSPPGDSNQPQHF	TGTGCCAGCTCACCACCGGGGGATAGCAATCAGCCCCAGCATTTT
medium-sized	TRBV18	NA	TRBJ1-1	CASSLSQGDVNTEAFF	TGTGCCAGCTCACTTTCTCAAGGGGACGTGAACACTGAAGCTTTCTTT
medium-sized	TRBV29-1	NA	TRBJ1-1	CSAESPENTEAFF	TGCAGCGCCGAATCTCCGGAGAACACTGAAGCTTTCTTT
NA	TRBV30	NA	TRBJ1-2	CAWAPGGSNYGYTF	TGTGCCTGGGCCCCGGGAGGCTCTAACTATGGCTACACCTTC
many	TRBV7-9	TRBD1	TRBJ2-7	CASSIGQGNEQYF	TGTGCCAGCAGCATAGGACAGGGGAACGAGCAGTACTTC
medium-sized	TRBV10-3	TRBD1	TRBJ2-2	CAISEAGQGASGELFF	TGTGCCATCAGTGAGGCAGGACAGGGGGCTTCCGGGGAGCTGTTTTTT
few	TRBV5-5	NA	TRBJ1-5	CASSLFSQGNQPQHF	TGTGCCAGCAGCTTGTTTAGCCAGGGTAATCAGCCCCAGCATTTT
NA	TRBV6-1	NA	TRBJ1-1	CASSRQPNTEAFF	TGTGCCAGCAGCCGACAGCCAAACACTGAAGCTTTCTTT
many	TRBV19	NA	TRBJ2-7	CASSRLGGSSYEQYF	TGTGCCAGTAGTCGTCTGGGGGGTAGCTCCTACGAGCAGTACTTC